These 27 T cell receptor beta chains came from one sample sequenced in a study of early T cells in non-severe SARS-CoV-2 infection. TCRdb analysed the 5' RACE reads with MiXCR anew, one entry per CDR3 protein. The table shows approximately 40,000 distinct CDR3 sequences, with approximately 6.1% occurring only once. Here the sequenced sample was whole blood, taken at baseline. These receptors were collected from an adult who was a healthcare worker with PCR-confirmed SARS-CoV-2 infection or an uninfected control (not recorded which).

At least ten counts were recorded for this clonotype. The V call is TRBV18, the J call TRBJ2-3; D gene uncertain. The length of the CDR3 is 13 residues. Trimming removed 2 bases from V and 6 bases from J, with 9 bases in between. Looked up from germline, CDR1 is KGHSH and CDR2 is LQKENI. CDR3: CASSPSTRDTQYF. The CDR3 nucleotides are TGTGCCAGCTCACCAAGCACACGGGATACGCAGTATTTT.

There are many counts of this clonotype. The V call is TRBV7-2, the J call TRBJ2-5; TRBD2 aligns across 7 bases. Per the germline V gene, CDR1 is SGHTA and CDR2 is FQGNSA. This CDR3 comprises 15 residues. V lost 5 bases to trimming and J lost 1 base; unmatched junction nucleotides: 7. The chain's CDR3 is CASSQKGGFQETQYF. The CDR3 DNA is TGTGCCAGCAGCCAAAAGGGAGGGTTCCAAGAGACCCAGTACTTC.

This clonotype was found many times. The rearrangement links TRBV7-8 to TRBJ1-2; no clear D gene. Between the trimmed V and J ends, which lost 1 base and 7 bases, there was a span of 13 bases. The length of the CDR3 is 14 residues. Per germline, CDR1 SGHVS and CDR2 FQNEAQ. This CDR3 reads CASSLVTIGAGYTF. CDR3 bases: TGTGCCAGCAGCTTAGTCACGATAGGAGCTGGCTACACCTTC.

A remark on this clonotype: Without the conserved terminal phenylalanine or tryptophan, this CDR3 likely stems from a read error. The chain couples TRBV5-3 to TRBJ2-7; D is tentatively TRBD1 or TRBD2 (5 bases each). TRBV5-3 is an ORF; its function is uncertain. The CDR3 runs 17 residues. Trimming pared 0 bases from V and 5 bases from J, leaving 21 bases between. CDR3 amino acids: CARSLGLLRVEKNEQYI. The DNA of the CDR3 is TGTGCCAGAAGCTTGGGACTACTCAGGGTAGAGAAGAACGAGCAGTACATC.

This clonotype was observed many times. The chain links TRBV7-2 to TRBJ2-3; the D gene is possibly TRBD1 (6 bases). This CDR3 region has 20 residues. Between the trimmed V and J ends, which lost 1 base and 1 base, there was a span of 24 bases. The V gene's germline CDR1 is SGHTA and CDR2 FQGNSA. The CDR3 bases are TGTGCCAGCAGCTTAGGGCCCAAACCGGGACACGGAGTCCGCACAGATACGCAGTATTTT. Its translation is CASSLGPKPGHGVRTDTQYF.

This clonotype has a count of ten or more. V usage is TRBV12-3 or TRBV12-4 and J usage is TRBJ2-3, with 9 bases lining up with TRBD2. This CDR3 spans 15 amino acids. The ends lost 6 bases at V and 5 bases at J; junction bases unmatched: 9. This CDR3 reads CASRRPRGGGDTQYF. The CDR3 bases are TGTGCCAGCAGGCGGCCGCGGGGGGGCGGAGATACGCAGTATTTT.

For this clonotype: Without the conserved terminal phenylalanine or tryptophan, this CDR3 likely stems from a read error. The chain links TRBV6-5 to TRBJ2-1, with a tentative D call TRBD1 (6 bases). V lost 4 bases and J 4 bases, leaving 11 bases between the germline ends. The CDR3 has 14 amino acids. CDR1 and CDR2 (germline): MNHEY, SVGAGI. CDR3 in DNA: TGTGCCAGCAGTTGGGGGACACAATACAATGAGCAGTTCTCC. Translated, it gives CASSWGTQYNEQFS.

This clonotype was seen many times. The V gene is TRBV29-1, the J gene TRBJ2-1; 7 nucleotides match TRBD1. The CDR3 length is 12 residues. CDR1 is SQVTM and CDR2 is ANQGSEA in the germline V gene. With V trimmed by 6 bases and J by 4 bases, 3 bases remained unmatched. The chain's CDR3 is CSVRDSYNEQFF. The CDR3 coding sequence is TGCAGCGTCCGGGACAGTTACAATGAGCAGTTCTTC.

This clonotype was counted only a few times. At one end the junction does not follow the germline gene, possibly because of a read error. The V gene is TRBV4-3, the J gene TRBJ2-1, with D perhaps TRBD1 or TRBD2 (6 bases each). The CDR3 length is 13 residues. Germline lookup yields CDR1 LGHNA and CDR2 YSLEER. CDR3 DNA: TGCGCCAGCAGCCAAGATCTACGGGGGCGGCGGATCTTC. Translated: CASSQDLRGRRIF.

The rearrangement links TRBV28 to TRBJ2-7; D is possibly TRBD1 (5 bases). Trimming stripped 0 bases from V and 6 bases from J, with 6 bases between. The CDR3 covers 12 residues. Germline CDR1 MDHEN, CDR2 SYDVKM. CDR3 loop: CASSLWGREQYF. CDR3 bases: TGTGCCAGCAGTTTATGGGGGCGCGAGCAGTACTTC.

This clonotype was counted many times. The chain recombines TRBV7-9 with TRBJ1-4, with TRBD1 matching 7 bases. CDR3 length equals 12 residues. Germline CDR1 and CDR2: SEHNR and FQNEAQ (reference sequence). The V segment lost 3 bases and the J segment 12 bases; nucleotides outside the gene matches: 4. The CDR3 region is CASSFLDRELFF. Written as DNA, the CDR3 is TGTGCCAGCAGCTTCCTCGACAGGGAACTGTTTTTT. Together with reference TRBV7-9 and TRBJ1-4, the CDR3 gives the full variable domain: DTGVSQNPRHKITKRGQNVTFRCDPISEHNRLYWYRQTLGQGPEFLTYFQNEAQLEKSRLLSDRFSAERPKGSFSTLEIQRTEQGDSAMYLCASSFLDRELFFGSGTQLSVL.

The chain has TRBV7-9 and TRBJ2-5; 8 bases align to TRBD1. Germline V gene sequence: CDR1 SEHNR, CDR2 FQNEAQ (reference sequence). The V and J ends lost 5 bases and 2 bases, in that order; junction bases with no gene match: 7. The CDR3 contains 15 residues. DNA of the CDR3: TGTGCCAGCAGCGTCGGACAGGGATCGCAAGAGACCCAGTACTTC. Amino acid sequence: CASSVGQGSQETQYF. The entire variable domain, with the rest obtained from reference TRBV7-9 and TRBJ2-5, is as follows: DTGVSQNPRHKITKRGQNVTFRCDPISEHNRLYWYRQTLGQGPEFLTYFQNEAQLEKSRLLSDRFSAERPKGSFSTLEIQRTEQGDSAMYLCASSVGQGSQETQYFGPGTRLLVL.

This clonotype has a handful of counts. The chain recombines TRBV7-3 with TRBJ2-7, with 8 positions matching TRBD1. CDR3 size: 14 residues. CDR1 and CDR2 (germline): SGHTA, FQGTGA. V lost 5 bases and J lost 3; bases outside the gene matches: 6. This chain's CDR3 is CASSPQGEHYEQYF. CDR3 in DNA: TGTGCCAGCAGCCCACAGGGGGAGCACTACGAGCAGTACTTC. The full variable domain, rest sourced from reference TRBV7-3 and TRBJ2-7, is GAGVSQTPSNKVTEKGKYVELRCDPISGHTALYWYRQSLGQGPEFLIYFQGTGAADDSGLPNDRFFAVRPEGSVSTLKIQRTERGDSAVYLCASSPQGEHYEQYFGPGTRLTVT.

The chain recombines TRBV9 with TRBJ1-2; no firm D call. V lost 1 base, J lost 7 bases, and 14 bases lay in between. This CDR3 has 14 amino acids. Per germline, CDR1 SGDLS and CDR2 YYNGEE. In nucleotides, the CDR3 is TGTGCCAGCAGCGTACGTCCCTCCGCAGGTGGCTACACCTTC. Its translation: CASSVRPSAGGYTF.

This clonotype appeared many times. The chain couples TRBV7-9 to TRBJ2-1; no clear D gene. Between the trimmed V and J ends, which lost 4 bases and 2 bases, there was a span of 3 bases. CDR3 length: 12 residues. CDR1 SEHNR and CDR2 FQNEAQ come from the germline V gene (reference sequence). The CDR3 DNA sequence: TGTGCCAGCAGCTCCCCCTACAATGAGCAGTTCTTC. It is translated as CASSSPYNEQFF.

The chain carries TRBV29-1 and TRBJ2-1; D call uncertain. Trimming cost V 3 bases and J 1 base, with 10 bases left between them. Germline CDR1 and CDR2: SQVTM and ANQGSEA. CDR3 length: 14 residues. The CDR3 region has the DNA TGCAGCGTTGAGGTGGTCCGATCCTACAATGAGCAGTTCTTC. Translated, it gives CSVEVVRSYNEQFF.

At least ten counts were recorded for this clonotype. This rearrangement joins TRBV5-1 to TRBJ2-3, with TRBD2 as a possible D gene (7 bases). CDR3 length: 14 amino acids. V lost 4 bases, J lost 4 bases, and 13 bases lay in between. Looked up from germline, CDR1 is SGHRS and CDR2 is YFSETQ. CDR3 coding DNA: TGCGCCAGCAGCACGGGGGGCCGGGCAGATACGCAGTATTTT. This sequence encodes CASSTGGRADTQYF.

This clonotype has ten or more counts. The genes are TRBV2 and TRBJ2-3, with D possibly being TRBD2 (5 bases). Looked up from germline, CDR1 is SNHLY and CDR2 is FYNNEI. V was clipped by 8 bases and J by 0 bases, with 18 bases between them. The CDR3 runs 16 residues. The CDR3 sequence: CASPLQRISSTDTQYF. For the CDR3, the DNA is TGTGCCAGCCCCCTTCAGCGGATATCTAGCACAGATACGCAGTATTTT.

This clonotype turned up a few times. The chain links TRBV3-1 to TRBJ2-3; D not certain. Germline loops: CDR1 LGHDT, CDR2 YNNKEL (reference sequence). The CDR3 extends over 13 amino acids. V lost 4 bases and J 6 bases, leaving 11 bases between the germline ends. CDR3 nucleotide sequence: TGTGCCAGCAGCCGTACTGTCTTGGATACGCAGTATTTT. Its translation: CASSRTVLDTQYF.

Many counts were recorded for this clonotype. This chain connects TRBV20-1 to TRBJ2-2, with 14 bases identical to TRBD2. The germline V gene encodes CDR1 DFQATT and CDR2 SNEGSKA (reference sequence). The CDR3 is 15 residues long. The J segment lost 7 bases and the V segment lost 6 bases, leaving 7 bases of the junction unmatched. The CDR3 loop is CSAMGLAGADGELFF. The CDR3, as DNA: TGCAGTGCCATGGGACTAGCGGGAGCCGACGGGGAGCTGTTTTTT.

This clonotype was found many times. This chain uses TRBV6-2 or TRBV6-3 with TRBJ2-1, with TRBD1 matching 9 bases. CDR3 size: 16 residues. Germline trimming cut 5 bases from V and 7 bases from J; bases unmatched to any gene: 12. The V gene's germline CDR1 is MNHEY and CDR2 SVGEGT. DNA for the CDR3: TGTGCCAGCAGTCGAACAGGACAGGGGTTCAGGAATGAGCAGTTCTTC. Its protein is CASSRTGQGFRNEQFF.

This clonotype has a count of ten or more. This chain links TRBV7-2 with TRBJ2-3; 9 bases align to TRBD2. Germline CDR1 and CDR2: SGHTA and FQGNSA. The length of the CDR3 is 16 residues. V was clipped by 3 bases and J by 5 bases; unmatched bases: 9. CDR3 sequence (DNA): TGTGCCAGCAGCTTCGCGGGGGGGCTTTCACGAGATACGCAGTATTTT. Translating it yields CASSFAGGLSRDTQYF.

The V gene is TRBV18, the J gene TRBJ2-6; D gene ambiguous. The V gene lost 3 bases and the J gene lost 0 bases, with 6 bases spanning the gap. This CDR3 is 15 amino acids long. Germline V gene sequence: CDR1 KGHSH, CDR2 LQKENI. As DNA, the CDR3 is TGTGCCAGCTCACCGGGTAGCTCTGGGGCCAACGTCCTGACTTTC. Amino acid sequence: CASSPGSSGANVLTF.

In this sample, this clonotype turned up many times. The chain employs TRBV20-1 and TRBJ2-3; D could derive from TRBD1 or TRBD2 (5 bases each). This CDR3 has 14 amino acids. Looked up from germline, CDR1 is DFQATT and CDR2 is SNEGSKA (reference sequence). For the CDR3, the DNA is TGCAGCGGCCGGGACGGTAGGAGCACAGATACGCAGTATTTT. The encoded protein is CSGRDGRSTDTQYF.

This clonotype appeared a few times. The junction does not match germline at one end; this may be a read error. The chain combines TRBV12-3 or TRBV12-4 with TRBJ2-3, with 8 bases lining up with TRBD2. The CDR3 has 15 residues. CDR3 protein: CASSLAGWGTDTQYF. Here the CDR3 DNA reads TGTGCCAGCAGTCTAGCGGGCTGGGGCACAGATACGCAGTATTTT.

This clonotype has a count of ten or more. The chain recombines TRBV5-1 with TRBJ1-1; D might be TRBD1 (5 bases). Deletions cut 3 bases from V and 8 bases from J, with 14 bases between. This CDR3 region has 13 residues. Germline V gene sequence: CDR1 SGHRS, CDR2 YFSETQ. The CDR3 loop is CASSSLGTAEAFF. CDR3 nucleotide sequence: TGCGCCAGCAGCTCCCTCGGGACGGCCGAAGCTTTCTTT.

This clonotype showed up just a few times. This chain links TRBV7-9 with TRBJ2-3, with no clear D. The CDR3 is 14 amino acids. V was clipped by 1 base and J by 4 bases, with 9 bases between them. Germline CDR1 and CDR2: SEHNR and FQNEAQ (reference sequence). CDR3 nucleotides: TGTGCCAGCAGCTTAGGGGATGGCGCAGATACGCAGTATTTT. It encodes CASSLGDGADTQYF.